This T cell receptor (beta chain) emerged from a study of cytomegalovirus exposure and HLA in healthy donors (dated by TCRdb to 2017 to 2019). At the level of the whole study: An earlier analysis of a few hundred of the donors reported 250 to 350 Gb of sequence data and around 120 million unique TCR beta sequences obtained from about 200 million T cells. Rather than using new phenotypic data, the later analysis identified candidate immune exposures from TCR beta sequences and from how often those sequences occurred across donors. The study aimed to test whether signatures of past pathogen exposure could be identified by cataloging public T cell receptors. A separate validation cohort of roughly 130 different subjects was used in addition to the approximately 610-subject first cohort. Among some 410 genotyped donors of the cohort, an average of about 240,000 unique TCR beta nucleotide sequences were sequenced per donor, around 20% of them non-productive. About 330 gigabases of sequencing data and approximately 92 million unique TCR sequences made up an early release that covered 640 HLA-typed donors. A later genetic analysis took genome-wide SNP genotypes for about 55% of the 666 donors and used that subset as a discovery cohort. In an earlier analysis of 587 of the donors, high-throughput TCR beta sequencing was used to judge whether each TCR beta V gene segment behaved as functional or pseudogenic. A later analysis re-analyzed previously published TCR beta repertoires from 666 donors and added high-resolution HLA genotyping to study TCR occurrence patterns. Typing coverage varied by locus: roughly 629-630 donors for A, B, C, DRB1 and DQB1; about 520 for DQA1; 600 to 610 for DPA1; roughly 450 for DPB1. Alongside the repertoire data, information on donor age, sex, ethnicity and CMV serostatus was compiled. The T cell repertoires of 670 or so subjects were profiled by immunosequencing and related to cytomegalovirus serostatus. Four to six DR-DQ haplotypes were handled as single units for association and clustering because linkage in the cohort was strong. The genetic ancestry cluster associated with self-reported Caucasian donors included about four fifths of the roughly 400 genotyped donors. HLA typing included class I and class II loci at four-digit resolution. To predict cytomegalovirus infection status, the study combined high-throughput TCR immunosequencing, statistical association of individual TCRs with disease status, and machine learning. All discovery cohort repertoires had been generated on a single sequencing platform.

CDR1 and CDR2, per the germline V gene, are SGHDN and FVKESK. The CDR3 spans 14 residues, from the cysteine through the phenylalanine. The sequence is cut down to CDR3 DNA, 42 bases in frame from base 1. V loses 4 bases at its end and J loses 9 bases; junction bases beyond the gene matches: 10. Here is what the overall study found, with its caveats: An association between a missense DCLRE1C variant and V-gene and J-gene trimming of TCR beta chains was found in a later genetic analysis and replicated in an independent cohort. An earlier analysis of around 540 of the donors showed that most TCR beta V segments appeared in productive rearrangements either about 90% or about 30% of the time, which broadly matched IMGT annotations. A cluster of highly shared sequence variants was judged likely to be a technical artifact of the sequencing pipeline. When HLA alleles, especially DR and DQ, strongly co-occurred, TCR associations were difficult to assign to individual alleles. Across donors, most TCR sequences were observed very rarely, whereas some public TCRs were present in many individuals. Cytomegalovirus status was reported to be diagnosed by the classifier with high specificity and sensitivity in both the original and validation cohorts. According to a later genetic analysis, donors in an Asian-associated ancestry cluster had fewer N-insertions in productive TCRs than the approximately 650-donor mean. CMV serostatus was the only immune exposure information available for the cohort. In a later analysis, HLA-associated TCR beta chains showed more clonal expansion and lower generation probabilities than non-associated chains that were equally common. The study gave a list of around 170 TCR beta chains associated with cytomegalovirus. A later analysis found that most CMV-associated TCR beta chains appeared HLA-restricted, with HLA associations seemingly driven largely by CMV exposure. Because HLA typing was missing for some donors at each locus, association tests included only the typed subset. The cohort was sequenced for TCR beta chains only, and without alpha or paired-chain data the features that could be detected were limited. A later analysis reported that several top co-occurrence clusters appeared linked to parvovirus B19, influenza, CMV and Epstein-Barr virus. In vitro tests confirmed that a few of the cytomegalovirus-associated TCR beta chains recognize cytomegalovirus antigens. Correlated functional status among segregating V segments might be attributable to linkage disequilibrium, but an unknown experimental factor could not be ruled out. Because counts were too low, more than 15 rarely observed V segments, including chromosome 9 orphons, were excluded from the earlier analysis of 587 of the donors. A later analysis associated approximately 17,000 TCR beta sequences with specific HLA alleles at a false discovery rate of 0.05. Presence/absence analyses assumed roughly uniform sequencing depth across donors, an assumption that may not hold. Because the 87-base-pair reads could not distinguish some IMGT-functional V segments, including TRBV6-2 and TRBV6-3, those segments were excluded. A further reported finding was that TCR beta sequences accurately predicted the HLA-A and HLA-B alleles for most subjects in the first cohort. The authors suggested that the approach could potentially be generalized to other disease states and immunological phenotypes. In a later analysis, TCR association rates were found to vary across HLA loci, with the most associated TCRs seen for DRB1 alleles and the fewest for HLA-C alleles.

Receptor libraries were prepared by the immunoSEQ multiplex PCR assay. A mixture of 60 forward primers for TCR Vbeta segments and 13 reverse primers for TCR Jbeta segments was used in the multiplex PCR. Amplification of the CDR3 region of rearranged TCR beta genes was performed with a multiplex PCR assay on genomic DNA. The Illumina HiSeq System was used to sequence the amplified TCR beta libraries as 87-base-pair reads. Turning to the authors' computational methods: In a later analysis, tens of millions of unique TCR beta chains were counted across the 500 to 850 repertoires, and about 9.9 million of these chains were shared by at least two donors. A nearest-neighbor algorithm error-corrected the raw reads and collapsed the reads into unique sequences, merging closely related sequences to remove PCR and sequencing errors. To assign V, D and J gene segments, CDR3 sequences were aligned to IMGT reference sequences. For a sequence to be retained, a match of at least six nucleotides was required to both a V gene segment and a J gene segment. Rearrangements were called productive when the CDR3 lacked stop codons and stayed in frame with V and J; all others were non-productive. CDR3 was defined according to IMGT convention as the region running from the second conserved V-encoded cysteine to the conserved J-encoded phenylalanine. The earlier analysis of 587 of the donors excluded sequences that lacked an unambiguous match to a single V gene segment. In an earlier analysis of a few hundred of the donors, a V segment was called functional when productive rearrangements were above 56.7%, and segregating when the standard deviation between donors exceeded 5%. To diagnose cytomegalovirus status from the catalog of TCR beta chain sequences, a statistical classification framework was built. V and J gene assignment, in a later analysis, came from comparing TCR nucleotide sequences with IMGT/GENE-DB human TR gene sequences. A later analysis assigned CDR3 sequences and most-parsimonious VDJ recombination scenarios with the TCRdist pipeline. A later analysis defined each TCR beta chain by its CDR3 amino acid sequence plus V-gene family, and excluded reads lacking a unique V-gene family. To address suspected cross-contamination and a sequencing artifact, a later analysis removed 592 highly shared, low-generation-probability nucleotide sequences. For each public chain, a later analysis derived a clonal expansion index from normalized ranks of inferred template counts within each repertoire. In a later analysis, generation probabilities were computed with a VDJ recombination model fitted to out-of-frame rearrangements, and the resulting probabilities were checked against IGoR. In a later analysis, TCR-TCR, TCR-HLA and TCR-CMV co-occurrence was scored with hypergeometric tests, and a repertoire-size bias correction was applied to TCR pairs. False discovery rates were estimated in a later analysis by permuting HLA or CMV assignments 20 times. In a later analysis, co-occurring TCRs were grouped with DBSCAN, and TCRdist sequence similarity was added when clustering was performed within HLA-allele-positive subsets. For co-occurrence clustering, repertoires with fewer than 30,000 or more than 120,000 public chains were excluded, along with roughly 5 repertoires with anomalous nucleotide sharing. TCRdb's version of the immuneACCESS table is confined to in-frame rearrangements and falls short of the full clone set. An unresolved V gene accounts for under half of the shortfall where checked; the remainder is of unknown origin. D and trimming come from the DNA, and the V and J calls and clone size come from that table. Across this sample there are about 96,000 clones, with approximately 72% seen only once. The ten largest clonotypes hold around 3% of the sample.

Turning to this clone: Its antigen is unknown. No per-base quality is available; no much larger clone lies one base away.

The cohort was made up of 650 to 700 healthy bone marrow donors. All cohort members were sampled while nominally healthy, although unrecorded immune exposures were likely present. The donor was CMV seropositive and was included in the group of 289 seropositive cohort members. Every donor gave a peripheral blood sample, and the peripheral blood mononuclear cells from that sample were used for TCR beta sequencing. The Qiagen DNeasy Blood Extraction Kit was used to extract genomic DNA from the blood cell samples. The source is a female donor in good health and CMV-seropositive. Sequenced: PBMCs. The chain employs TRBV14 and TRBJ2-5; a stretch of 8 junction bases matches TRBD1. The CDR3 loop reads CASSRTGTYVPQYF. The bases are TGTGCCAGCAGCCGGACAGGGACGTACGTGCCCCAGTACTTC.